Following are 27 T cell receptor beta chains from one sample sequenced in a study of blood T cell repertoires in COVID-19. Assay: immunoSEQ multiplex PCR; the TCRdb copy retains only in-frame clones and omits some. Among 130,000 or so clones, roughly 79% were seen once, and the ten largest hold approximately 8.7%. Sequencing was performed on peripheral blood. The receptors stem from an older woman with active or convalescent COVID-19.

The chain joins TRBV5-8 to TRBJ2-2; 8 nucleotides agree with TRBD1. Germline V lookup: CDR1 SGHTS, CDR2 YDEGEE. Trimming at V came to 0 bases and at J to 5 bases, leaving 3 bases not matched to a gene. This CDR3 contains 15 residues. Here the CDR3 reads CASSLDRGYTGELFF. CDR3 nucleotides: TGTGCCAGCAGCTTGGACAGGGGGTATACCGGGGAGCTGTTTTTT.

The sample holds one count of this clone. V usage is TRBV4-3 and J usage is TRBJ2-1; the match to TRBD2 covers 13 bases. The germline V gene has CDR1 LGHNA and CDR2 YSLEER. V shed 3 bases and J 0 bases; nucleotides not matched to a gene: 8. The CDR3 has 19 amino acids. DNA of the CDR3: TGCGCCAGCAGCCACGCCCTGGGACTAGCGGGAAGCTCCTACAATGAGCAGTTCTTC. Protein: CASSHALGLAGSSYNEQFF.

The chain is built from TRBV10-1 and TRBJ2-1, with a weak D call TRBD2 (5 bases). The CDR3 loop spans 12 amino acids. The germline V gene encodes CDR1 WNHNN and CDR2 SYGVQD (reference sequence). V lost 8 bases and J 5 bases, leaving 10 bases between the germline ends. The CDR3: CASARGNNEQFF. The CDR3 DNA reads as TGCGCCAGCGCAAGAGGGAACAATGAGCAGTTCTTC.

The chain is built from TRBV5-4 and TRBJ2-2, with D possibly being TRBD2 (5 bases). The germline CDR1 and CDR2 sequences are SGHNT and YYREEE (reference sequence). With 4 bases removed from V and 0 bases from J, the gap between germline ends came to 13 bases. The CDR3 runs to 16 residues. The CDR3 loop reads CASSRDPLANTGELFF. The CDR3 bases are TGTGCCAGCAGCCGGGATCCTCTCGCGAACACCGGGGAGCTGTTTTTT.

The gene calls are TRBV12-3 or TRBV12-4 and TRBJ1-2; no reliable D call. The V end lost 1 base, the J end lost 6 bases, and 9 bases lay between the germline ends. The CDR3 contains 13 residues. CDR3 sequence reads: CASSLGPRDGYTF. The CDR3 DNA is TGTGCCAGCAGTTTAGGACCTAGAGATGGCTACACCTTC.

The chain couples TRBV7-8 to TRBJ2-7; the D is unclear. This CDR3 has 12 residues. The V end was cut by 5 bases, the J end by 3 bases, with 8 bases between. Germline V CDR1 and CDR2: SGHVS, FQNEAQ. CDR3 sequence (DNA): TGTGCCAGCAGCCCCAAACTCTACGAGCAGTACTTC. Its translation: CASSPKLYEQYF.

The rearrangement joins TRBV27 to TRBJ2-3, with TRBD1 as a possible D gene (6 bases). This CDR3 is built from 15 residues. The V gene's germline CDR1 is MNHEY and CDR2 SMNVEV (reference sequence). Trimming took 2 bases from V and 2 from J, leaving 11 bases between them. In DNA form, the CDR3 reads TGTGCCAGCAGTTTAGGACAGACTTTCACAGATACGCAGTATTTT. Residues: CASSLGQTFTDTQYF.

This clone has only a few counts. The J gene is TRBJ1-3, the V gene TRBV7-8, with 10 positions matching TRBD1. The trim removed 3 bases at V and 6 bases at J, leaving 2 bases unmatched. The CDR3 consists of 14 residues. The germline V gene encodes CDR1 SGHVS and CDR2 FQNEAQ. For the CDR3, the DNA is TGTGCCAGCAGCTTGGGACAGGGGACAAACACCATATATTTT. It specifies CASSLGQGTNTIYF.

This chain joins TRBV19 and TRBJ1-4; 8 nucleotides agree with TRBD1. The J segment lost 10 bases and the V segment lost 3 bases, leaving 13 bases of the junction unmatched. In germline, CDR1 is LNHDA, CDR2 SQIVND (reference sequence). This CDR3 region has 16 residues. The CDR3 protein is CASSMTGQGLLGKLFF. DNA of the CDR3: TGTGCCAGTAGTATGACCGGACAGGGACTATTGGGAAAACTGTTTTTT.

The chain links TRBV11-2 to TRBJ2-3; 13 nucleotides match TRBD2. V was clipped by 3 bases and J by 8 bases; unmatched bases: 8. The V gene's germline CDR1 is SGHAT and CDR2 FQNNGV. The CDR3 spans 16 residues. CDR3 loop: CASSLGVGLAGSTQYF. DNA for the CDR3: TGTGCCAGCAGCTTGGGGGTGGGACTAGCGGGGAGTACGCAGTATTTT. Combining the CDR3 with reference TRBV11-2 and TRBJ2-3 gives the whole variable domain EAGVAQSPRYKIIEKRQSVAFWCNPISGHATLYWYQQILGQGPKLLIQFQNNGVVDDSQLPKDRFSAERLKGVDSTLKIQPAKLEDSAVYLCASSLGVGLAGSTQYFGPGTRLTVL.

The chain combines TRBV6-5 with TRBJ2-1; TRBD1 agrees at 7 bases. V lost 4 bases to trimming and J lost 4 bases; unmatched junction nucleotides: 10. The CDR3 loop spans 16 amino acids. Germline values: CDR1 MNHEY, CDR2 SVGAGI. The CDR3 nucleotides read TGTGCCAGCAGTTCCAGGGGACAGCTCCCTTACAATGAGCAGTTCTTC. It is translated as CASSSRGQLPYNEQFF.

The gene calls are TRBV28 and TRBJ2-2; 9 nucleotides match TRBD2. Germline loops: CDR1 MDHEN, CDR2 SYDVKM. After removal of 2 bases from V and 7 bases from J, the junction contained 5 bases not matched to a gene. The CDR3 totals 15 residues. This chain's CDR3 is CASSLAGGSGGELFF. CDR3 sequence (DNA): TGTGCCAGCAGTTTAGCGGGAGGGTCCGGCGGGGAGCTGTTTTTT. Together with reference TRBV28 and TRBJ2-2, the CDR3 gives the full variable domain: DVKVTQSSRYLVKRTGEKVFLECVQDMDHENMFWYRQDPGLGLRLIYFSYDVKMKEKGDIPEGYSVSREKKERFSLILESASTNQTSMYLCASSLAGGSGGELFFGEGSRLTVL.

The rearrangement links TRBV28 to TRBJ1-3, with a possible D match to TRBD1 (5 bases). The CDR3 sequence is 17 residues long. The V and J ends lost 2 bases and 4 bases respectively, with 18 bases between them. Germline V gene lookup returns CDR1 MDHEN and CDR2 SYDVKM. CDR3: CASSLSGTDLRGNTIYF. CDR3 nucleotide sequence: TGTGCCAGCAGTTTAAGCGGGACCGACCTAAGGGGAAACACCATATATTTT.

J is TRBJ1-4 and V is TRBV29-1; 10 bases are shared with TRBD1. V shed 7 bases and J 7 bases; nucleotides not matched to a gene: 9. Germline V CDR1 and CDR2: SQVTM, ANQGSEA. This CDR3 is 14 amino acids long. The CDR3 is CSATSGTGVEKLFF. The CDR3, as DNA: TGCAGCGCAACCTCCGGGACAGGGGTTGAAAAACTGTTTTTT.

The CDR3 loop is CASSLASGETQYF. CDR3 DNA: TGCGCCAGCAGCTTGGCCAGCGGGGAGACCCAGTACTTC. V and J are TRBV5-1 and TRBJ2-5; TRBD2 is a possible D gene (6 bases). Germline V CDR1 and CDR2: SGHRS, YFSETQ. The CDR3 covers 13 residues. Trimming removed 0 bases from V and 5 bases from J, with 8 bases in between.

The chain has TRBV7-9 and TRBJ2-3; 8 bases are a match to TRBD2. This CDR3 spans 14 amino acids. Germline CDR1 SEHNR, CDR2 FQNEAQ (reference sequence). V trimming: 4 bases; J trimming: 4 bases; junction bases outside the gene matches: 4. The CDR3 spells CASSSYSGADTQYF. For the CDR3, the DNA is TGTGCCAGCAGCTCCTATAGCGGGGCAGATACGCAGTATTTT.

The chain joins TRBV19 to TRBJ1-1; no reliable D call. CDR3 length equals 13 residues. V was cut by 4 bases and J by 1 base, with 7 bases left in between. CDR1 and CDR2 (germline): LNHDA, SQIVND (reference sequence). The CDR3 loop reads CASSTVKNTEAFF. Written as DNA, the CDR3 is TGTGCCAGTAGTACAGTCAAGAACACTGAAGCTTTCTTT. Variable domain in full (rest from reference TRBV19 and TRBJ1-1): DGGITQSPKYLFRKEGQNVTLSCEQNLNHDAMYWYRQDPGQGLRLIYYSQIVNDFQKGDIAEGYSVSREKKESFPLTVTSAQKNPTAFYLCASSTVKNTEAFFGQGTRLTVV.

This clone was observed a single time. The V call is TRBV10-1, the J call TRBJ2-3, with 9 bases identical to TRBD2. Unmatched junction bases numbered 7, after V lost 0 bases and J lost 6 bases. This CDR3 contains 16 residues. Looked up from germline, CDR1 is WNHNN and CDR2 is SYGVQD (reference sequence). The CDR3 reads CASSESPAGGPDTQYF. CDR3 sequence (DNA): TGCGCCAGCAGTGAGTCGCCAGCGGGGGGACCTGATACGCAGTATTTT.

The chain is built from TRBV5-6 and TRBJ2-1, with 10 bases aligning to TRBD1. The CDR3 runs to 15 residues. CDR1 SGHDT and CDR2 YYEEEE come from the germline V gene. After removal of 4 bases from V and 9 bases from J, the junction contained 10 bases not matched to a gene. The CDR3 spells CASSGTGEGEIEQFF. The DNA of the CDR3 is TGTGCCAGCAGCGGGACAGGGGAAGGTGAGATTGAGCAGTTCTTC.

This sequence joins TRBV4-2 and TRBJ2-3; 8 nucleotides match TRBD2. This CDR3 is built from 19 residues. V lost 1 base to trimming and J lost 5 bases; unmatched junction nucleotides: 17. CDR1 and CDR2 from the germline V gene are LGHNA and YNFKEQ. CDR3 sequence reads: CASSQVPAAGVGRGDTQYF. CDR3 nucleotide sequence: TGTGCCAGCAGCCAAGTCCCAGCAGCGGGGGTTGGCCGTGGAGATACGCAGTATTTT.

This clone showed up just once. This sequence joins TRBV9 and TRBJ1-2; D ambiguous. Trimming stripped 1 base from V and 0 bases from J, with 4 bases between. Germline V gives CDR1 SGDLS, CDR2 YYNGEE. CDR3 size: 13 residues. The CDR3 sequence is CASSVLANYGYTF. The CDR3 DNA reads TGTGCCAGCAGCGTACTAGCTAACTATGGCTACACCTTC.

The chain employs TRBV5-1 and TRBJ1-3, with 8 bases identical to TRBD1. The CDR3 runs 14 residues. Germline assignment: CDR1 SGHRS and CDR2 YFSETQ. Trimming cost V 7 bases and J 8 bases; bases outside gene matches: 11. CDR3 sequence reads: CASSDGGQVDTIYF. CDR3 DNA: TGCGCCAGCTCCGACGGGGGACAGGTGGACACCATATATTTT.

This clone appeared a single time. The chain links TRBV30 to TRBJ2-7; possible D gene TRBD2, 6 bases. The CDR3 sequence is 14 residues long. V was trimmed by 4 bases and J by 3 bases, leaving 16 bases between them. The germline gives CDR1 GTSNPN, CDR2 SVGIG (reference sequence). Here the CDR3 reads CAWKGLGGNYEQYF. The CDR3 DNA is TGTGCCTGGAAGGGCTTAGGCGGGAACTACGAGCAGTACTTC.

The chain carries TRBV27 and TRBJ2-3, with D tentatively TRBD1 (5 bases). Germline-derived CDR1 and CDR2 are MNHEY and SMNVEV (reference sequence). This CDR3 has 15 amino acids. V gave up 8 bases and J gave up 1 base, with 16 bases separating them. CDR3 nucleotides: TGTGCCAGCGGCCCCAGGGCCCTGGGCACAGATACGCAGTATTTT. This gives the protein CASGPRALGTDTQYF.

This chain connects TRBV28 to TRBJ1-4; maybe TRBD1 (6 bases). Germline CDR1 MDHEN, CDR2 SYDVKM. The length of the CDR3 is 13 residues. V was trimmed by 5 bases and J by 6 bases, leaving 10 bases between them. The CDR3 is CASSRRGYEKLFF. In DNA form, the CDR3 reads TGTGCCAGCAGTCGCAGGGGTTATGAAAAACTGTTTTTT.

The sample holds one count of this clone. J is TRBJ2-3 and V is TRBV27, with 10 nucleotides matching TRBD1. Trimming cost V 6 bases and J 8 bases; bases outside gene matches: 8. The CDR3 extends over 14 amino acids. CDR1 and CDR2 (germline): MNHEY, SMNVEV (reference sequence). CDR3 sequence reads: CASRQGTGEGTQYF. In DNA form, the CDR3 reads TGTGCCAGCAGGCAAGGGACAGGGGAGGGTACGCAGTATTTT.

The V call is TRBV28, the J call TRBJ1-5, with D uncertain. The length of the CDR3 is 13 residues. In germline, CDR1 is MDHEN, CDR2 SYDVKM. V was pared by 8 bases and J by 4 bases, with 12 bases between. The CDR3 is CASYADRNQPQHF. The CDR3 DNA sequence: TGTGCCAGCTATGCGGATCGGAATCAGCCCCAGCATTTT.